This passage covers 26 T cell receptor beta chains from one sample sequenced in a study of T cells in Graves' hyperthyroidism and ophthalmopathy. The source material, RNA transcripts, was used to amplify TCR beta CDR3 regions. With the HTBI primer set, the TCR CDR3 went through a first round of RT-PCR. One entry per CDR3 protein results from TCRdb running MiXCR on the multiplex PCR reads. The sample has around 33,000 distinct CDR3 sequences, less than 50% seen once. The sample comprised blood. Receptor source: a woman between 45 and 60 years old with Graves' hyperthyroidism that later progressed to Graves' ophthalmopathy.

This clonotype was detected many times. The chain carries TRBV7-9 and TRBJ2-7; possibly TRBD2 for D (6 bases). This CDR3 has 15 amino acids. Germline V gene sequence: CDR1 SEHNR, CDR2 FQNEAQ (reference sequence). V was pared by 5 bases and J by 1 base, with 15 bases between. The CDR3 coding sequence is TGTGCCAGCAGCCCCGGGGCGGGACCGTCCTACGAGCAGTACTTC. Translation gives CASSPGAGPSYEQYF. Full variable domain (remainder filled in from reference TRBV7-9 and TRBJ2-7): DTGVSQNPRHKITKRGQNVTFRCDPISEHNRLYWYRQTLGQGPEFLTYFQNEAQLEKSRLLSDRFSAERPKGSFSTLEIQRTEQGDSAMYLCASSPGAGPSYEQYFGPGTRLTVT.

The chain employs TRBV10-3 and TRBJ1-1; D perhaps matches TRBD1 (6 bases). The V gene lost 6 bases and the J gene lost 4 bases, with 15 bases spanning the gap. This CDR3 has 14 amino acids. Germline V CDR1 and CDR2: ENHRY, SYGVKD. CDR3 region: CAISLSRTATEAFF. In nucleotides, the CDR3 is TGTGCCATCAGCCTAAGCCGGACAGCCACTGAAGCTTTCTTT.

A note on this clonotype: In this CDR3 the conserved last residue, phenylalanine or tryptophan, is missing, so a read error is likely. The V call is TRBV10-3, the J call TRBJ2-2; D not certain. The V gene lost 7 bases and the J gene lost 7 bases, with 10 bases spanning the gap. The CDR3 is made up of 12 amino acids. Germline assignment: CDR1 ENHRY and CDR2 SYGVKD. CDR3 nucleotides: TGTGCCATCATCTTGACCCACGGGGAGCTGTTTTCG. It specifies CAIILTHGELFS.

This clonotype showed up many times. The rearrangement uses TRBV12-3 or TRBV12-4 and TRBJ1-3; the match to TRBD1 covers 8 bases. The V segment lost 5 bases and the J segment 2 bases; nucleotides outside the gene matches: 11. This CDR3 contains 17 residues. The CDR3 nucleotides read TGTGCCAGCAGTGCCCTGACCGGGACAGGCGCTGGAAACACCATATATTTT. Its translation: CASSALTGTGAGNTIYF.

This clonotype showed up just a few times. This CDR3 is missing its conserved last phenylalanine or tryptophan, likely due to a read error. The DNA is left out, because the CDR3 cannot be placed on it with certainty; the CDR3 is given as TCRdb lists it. CDR3 sequence reads: CATSSHLP. The V call is TRBV15, the J call TRBJ1-3. Germline V gives CDR1 LNHNV, CDR2 YYDKDF (reference sequence). The CDR3 is made up of 8 amino acids, end residues included.

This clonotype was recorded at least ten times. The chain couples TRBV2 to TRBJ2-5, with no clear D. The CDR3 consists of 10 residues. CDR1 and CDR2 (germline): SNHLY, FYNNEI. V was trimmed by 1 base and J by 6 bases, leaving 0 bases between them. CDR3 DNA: TGTGCCAGCAGTGAAGAGACCCAGTACTTC. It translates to CASSEETQYF.

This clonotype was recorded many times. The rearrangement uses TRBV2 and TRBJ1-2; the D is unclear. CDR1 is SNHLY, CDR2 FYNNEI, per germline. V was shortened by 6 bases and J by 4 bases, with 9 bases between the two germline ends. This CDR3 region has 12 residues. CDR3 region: CASSGPGYGYTF. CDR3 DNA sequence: TGTGCCAGCAGCGGCCCCGGCTATGGCTACACCTTC.

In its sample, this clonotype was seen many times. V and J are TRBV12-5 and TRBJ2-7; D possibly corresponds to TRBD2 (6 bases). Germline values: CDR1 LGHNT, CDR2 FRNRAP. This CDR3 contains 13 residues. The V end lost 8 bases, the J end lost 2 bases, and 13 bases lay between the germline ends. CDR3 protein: CASRGTETYEQYF. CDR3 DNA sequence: TGTGCTAGTCGGGGGACCGAAACCTACGAGCAGTACTTC.

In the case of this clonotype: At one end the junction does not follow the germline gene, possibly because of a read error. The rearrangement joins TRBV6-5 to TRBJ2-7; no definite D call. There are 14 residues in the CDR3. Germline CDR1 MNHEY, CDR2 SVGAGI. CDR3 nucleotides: TGTGCCAGCTGTTACGGGCATGGGGCCTACGAGCAGTACTTC. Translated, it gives CASCYGHGAYEQYF.

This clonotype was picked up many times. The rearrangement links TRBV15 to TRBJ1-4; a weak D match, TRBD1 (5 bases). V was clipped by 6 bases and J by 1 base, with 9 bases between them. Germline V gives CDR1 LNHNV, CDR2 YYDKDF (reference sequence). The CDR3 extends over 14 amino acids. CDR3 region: CATRGAGTNEKLFF. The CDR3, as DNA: TGTGCCACCAGAGGGGCGGGAACTAATGAAAAACTGTTTTTT.

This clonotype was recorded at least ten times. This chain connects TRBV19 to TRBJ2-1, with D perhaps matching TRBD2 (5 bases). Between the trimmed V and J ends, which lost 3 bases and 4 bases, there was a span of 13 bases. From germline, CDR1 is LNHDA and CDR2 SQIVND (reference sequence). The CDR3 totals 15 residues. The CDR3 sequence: CASSIGAVPYNEQFF. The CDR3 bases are TGTGCCAGTAGTATCGGAGCGGTACCTTACAATGAGCAGTTCTTC.

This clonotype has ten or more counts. In nucleotides, the CDR3 is TGTGCCAGCAGCATATGGACACAGATGAACACTGAAGCTTTCTTT. It specifies CASSIWTQMNTEAFF. This chain uses TRBV7-8 with TRBJ1-1; D may be TRBD1 (5 bases). The length of the CDR3 is 15 residues. V was shortened by 5 bases and J by 0 bases, with 13 bases between the two germline ends. CDR1 and CDR2 from the germline V gene are SGHVS and FQNEAQ.

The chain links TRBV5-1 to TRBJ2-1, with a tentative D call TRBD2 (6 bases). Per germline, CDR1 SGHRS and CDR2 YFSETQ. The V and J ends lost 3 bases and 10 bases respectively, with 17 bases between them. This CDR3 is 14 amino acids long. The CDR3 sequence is CASSWTGDTGEQFF. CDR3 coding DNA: TGCGCCAGCAGCTGGACGGGAGACACCGGGGAGCAGTTCTTC.

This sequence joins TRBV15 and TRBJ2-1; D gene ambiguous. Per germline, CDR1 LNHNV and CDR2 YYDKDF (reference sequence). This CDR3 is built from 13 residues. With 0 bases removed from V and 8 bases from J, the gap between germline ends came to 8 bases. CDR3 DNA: TGTGCCACCAGCAGAGATAGAGTCGATGAGCAGTTCTTC. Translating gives CATSRDRVDEQFF.

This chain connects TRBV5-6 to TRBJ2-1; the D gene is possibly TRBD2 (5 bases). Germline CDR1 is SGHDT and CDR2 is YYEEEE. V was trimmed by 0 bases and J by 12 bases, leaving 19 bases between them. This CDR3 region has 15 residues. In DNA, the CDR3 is TGTGCCAGCAGCTTGGCAGCGGAGACCTACAACGGGCAGTTCTTC. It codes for CASSLAAETYNGQFF.

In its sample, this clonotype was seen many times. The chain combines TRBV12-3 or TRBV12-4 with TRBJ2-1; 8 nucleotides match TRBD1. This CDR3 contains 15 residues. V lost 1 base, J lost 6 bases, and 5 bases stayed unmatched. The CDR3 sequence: CASSLDRGISNEQFF. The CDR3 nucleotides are TGTGCCAGCAGTTTAGACAGGGGGATATCCAATGAGCAGTTCTTC.

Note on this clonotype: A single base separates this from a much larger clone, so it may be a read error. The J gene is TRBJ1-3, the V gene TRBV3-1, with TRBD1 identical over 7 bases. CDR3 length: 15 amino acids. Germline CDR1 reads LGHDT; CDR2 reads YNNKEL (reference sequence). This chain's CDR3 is CASSQRTGSGNTMYF. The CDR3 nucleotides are TGTGCCAGCAGCCAGAGGACAGGATCTGGAAACACCATGTATTTT.

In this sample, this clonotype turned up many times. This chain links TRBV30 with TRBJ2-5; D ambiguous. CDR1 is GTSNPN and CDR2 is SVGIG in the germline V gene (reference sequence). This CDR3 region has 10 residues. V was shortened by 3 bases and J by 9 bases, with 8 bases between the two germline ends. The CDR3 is CAWRSVAQYF. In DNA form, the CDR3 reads TGTGCCTGGAGATCGGTTGCCCAGTACTTC. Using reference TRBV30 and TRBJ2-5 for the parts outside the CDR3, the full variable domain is SQTIHQWPATLVQPVGSPLSLECTVEGTSNPNLYWYRQAAGRGLQLLFYSVGIGQISSEVPQNLSASRPQDRQFILSSKKLLLSDSGFYLCAWRSVAQYFGPGTRLLVL.

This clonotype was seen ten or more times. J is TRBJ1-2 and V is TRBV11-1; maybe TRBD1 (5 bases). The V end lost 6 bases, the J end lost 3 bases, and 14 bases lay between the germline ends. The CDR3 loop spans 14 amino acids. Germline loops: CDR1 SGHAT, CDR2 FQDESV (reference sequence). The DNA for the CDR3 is TGTGCCAGCAGTTGGGACTCCACCTACTATGGCTACACCTTC. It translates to CASSWDSTYYGYTF.

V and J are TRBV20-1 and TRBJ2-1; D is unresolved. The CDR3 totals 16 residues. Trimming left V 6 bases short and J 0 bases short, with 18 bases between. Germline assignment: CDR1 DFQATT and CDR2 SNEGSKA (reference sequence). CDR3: CSALPLTSLSYNEQFF. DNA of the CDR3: TGCAGTGCGCTCCCCCTGACAAGCCTCTCCTACAATGAGCAGTTCTTC.

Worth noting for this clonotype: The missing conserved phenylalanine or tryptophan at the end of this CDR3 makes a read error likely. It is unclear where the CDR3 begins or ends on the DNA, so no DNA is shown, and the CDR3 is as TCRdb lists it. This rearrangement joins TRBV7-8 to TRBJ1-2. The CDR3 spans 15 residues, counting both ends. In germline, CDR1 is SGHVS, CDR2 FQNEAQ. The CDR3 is CASSLGSVRARGYAS.

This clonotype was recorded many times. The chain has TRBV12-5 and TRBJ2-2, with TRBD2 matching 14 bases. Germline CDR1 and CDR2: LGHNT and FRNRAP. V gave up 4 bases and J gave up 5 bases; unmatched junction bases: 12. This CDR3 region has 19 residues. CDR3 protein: CASGSRMGLAGEWTGELFF. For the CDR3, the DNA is TGTGCTAGTGGTTCCCGAATGGGACTAGCGGGAGAGTGGACCGGGGAGCTGTTTTTT.

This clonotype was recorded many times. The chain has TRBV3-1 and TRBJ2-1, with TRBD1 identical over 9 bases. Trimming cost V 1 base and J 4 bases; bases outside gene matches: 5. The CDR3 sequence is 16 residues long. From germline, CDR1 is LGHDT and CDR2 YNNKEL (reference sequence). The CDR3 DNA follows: TGTGCCAGCAGCCAAGGTGGGGACAGGGATTACAATGAGCAGTTCTTC. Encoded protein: CASSQGGDRDYNEQFF.

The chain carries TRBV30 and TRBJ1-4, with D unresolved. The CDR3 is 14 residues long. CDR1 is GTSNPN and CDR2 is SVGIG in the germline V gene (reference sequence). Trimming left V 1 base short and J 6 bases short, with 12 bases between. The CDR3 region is CAWSGGSFDEKLFF. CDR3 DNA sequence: TGTGCCTGGAGTGGCGGGAGTTTCGATGAAAAACTGTTTTTT.

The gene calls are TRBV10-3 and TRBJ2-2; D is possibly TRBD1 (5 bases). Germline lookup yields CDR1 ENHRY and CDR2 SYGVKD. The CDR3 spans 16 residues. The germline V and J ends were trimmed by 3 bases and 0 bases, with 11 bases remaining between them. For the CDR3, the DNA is TGTGCCATCAGTGAAACAGGCCCAACGAACACCGGGGAGCTGTTTTTT. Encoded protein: CAISETGPTNTGELFF.

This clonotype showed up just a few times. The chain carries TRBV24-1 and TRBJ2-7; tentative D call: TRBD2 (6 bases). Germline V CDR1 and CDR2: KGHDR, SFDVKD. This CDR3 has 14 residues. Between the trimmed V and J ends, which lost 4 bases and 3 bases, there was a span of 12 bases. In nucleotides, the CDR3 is TGTGCCACCAGTGACCCGCCGCGGGACTACGAGCAGTACTTC. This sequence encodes CATSDPPRDYEQYF.